The 21 T cell receptor beta chains presented below share a single source sample, sequenced in a study of T cell repertoires in cytomegalovirus infection. For these receptors, no antigen is known. TCRdb itself ran the reads through MiXCR, one entry per CDR3 protein. There are roughly 990,000 distinct CDR3 sequences in the sample; approximately 33% occur only once, and around 15% lies in the top ten. The sample in question was cultured CD8+ T cells from PBMCs, obtained from culture after CMV antigen stimulation. The origin of the receptors is a human donor in good health (CMV status not recorded). Some clones in this sample may be carry-over from other donors' samples.

This chain uses TRBV7-6 with TRBJ2-5; 7 positions agree with TRBD2. The CDR3 length is 14 residues. V shed 6 bases and J 3 bases; nucleotides not matched to a gene: 7. Germline assignment: CDR1 SGHVS and CDR2 FNYEAQ. CDR3 in DNA: TGTGCCAGCAGGTGGGGCCGGGGGGAAGAGACCCAGTACTTC. As protein: CASRWGRGEETQYF.

V is TRBV5-3 and J is TRBJ2-1; 8 bases agree with TRBD2. TRBV5-3 is flagged as an ORF with uncertain function. There are 15 residues in the CDR3. V lost 8 bases, J lost 3 bases, and 10 bases stayed unmatched. As DNA, the CDR3 is TGTGCCAGCAACTTAACGACTAGCGACTACAATGAGCAGTTCTTC. This gives the protein CASNLTTSDYNEQFF.

V usage is TRBV10-3 and J usage is TRBJ1-2; possible D gene TRBD1, 5 bases. Trimming removed 8 bases from V and 4 bases from J, with 11 bases in between. Per germline, CDR1 ENHRY and CDR2 SYGVKD. This CDR3 region has 12 residues. The CDR3 loop reads CAIGAGSYGYTF. The CDR3 coding sequence is TGTGCCATCGGGGCGGGTAGCTATGGCTACACCTTC.

This clonotype was seen many times. The V call is TRBV11-2, the J call TRBJ2-1; TRBD1 aligns across 11 bases. V was pared by 1 base and J by 4 bases, with 12 bases of the junction left unmatched. Germline loops: CDR1 SGHAT, CDR2 FQNNGV. This CDR3 is built from 19 residues. The CDR3 DNA is TGTGCCAGCAGCTTAGCGGACAGGGGGCGTTTAACCCCTTACAATGAGCAGTTCTTC. It encodes CASSLADRGRLTPYNEQFF.

The chain recombines TRBV4-2 with TRBJ2-1; D is undetermined. The ends were cut back, 4 bases at V and 0 bases at J, with 13 bases in the middle. This CDR3 region has 16 residues. In germline, CDR1 is LGHNA, CDR2 YNFKEQ. CDR3 sequence: CASSPLLEYSYNEQFF. The CDR3 DNA sequence: TGTGCCAGCAGCCCCCTTCTAGAGTACTCCTACAATGAGCAGTTCTTC.

This chain joins TRBV6-2 or TRBV6-3 and TRBJ2-7; unclear D gene. This CDR3 is 16 amino acids long. The V and J ends lost 5 bases and 3 bases respectively, with 20 bases between them. The germline gives CDR1 MNHEY, CDR2 SVGEGT. The CDR3 DNA is TGTGCCAGCAGTACCACACATTTAACGGATTACTACGAGCAGTACGTC. Translated, it gives CASSTTHLTDYYEQYV.

This clonotype has a handful of counts. This chain connects TRBV7-6 to TRBJ2-2; 8 bases fit TRBD1. J lost 0 bases, V lost 0 bases, and 9 bases had no gene match. CDR3 size: 19 residues. From germline, CDR1 is SGHVS and CDR2 FNYEAQ. The CDR3, as DNA: TGTGCCAGCAGCTTAGCGAGACAGGGGTGGGGCCCGAACACCGGGGAGCTGTTTTTT. Translation: CASSLARQGWGPNTGELFF. Full variable domain (remainder filled in from reference TRBV7-6 and TRBJ2-2): GAGVSQSPRYKVTKRGQDVALRCDPISGHVSLYWYRQALGQGPEFLTYFNYEAQQDKSGLPNDRFSAERPEGSISTLTIQRTEQRDSAMYRCASSLARQGWGPNTGELFFGEGSRLTVL.

This rearrangement joins TRBV6-8 to TRBJ2-5; D is possibly TRBD2 (5 bases). Germline CDR1 MNHGY, CDR2 SAAAGT. The CDR3 consists of 14 residues. V was trimmed by 6 bases and J by 2 bases, leaving 13 bases between them. For the CDR3, the DNA is TGTGCCAGCAGCATACTAGGTGCTCAAGAGACCCAGTACTTC. Encoded protein: CASSILGAQETQYF.

The CDR3 loop is CATRGSGAKNIQYF. DNA of the CDR3: TGTGCCACCAGAGGTAGCGGAGCCAAAAACATTCAGTACTTC. This rearrangement joins TRBV15 to TRBJ2-4; tentative D call: TRBD2 (6 bases). This CDR3 is built from 14 residues. V lost 6 bases, J lost 0 bases, and 9 bases lay in between. The germline gives CDR1 LNHNV, CDR2 YYDKDF (reference sequence).

The chain links TRBV7-9 to TRBJ1-5; D unclear. Germline V gene data show CDR1 as SEHNR and CDR2 as FQNEAQ (reference sequence). Trimming removed 5 bases at V and 4 bases at J, with 15 bases between. This CDR3 is 15 amino acids long. The CDR3 DNA sequence: TGTGCCAGCAGCCGTTCCCGTAGTGCTAATCAGCCCCAGCATTTT. Translation gives CASSRSRSANQPQHF.

This clonotype was picked up one time. The CDR3 sequence: CASSEQTVSYMNTEAFF. The CDR3, as DNA: TGTGCCAGCAGTGAACAGACAGTCAGTTACATGAACACTGAAGCTTTCTTT. The chain is built from TRBV2 and TRBJ1-1; possible D gene TRBD1, 5 bases. CDR1 and CDR2 (germline): SNHLY, FYNNEI. The CDR3 runs to 17 residues. Trimming removed 2 bases at V and 0 bases at J, with 16 bases between. The variable domain in full, completed from reference TRBV2 and TRBJ1-1, reads EPEVTQTPSHQVTQMGQEVILRCVPISNHLYFYWYRQILGQKVEFLVSFYNNEISEKSEIFDDQFSVERPDGSNFTLKIRSTKLEDSAMYFCASSEQTVSYMNTEAFFGQGTRLTVV.

The chain recombines TRBV5-4 with TRBJ2-6, with D perhaps TRBD1 (6 bases). CDR1 SGHNT and CDR2 YYREEE come from the germline V gene (reference sequence). The CDR3 spans 17 residues. Trimming pared 0 bases from V and 5 bases from J, leaving 15 bases between. The CDR3 nucleotides are TGTGCCAGCAGCTTGGTGCCAGGGGAAGGTCGGGCCAACGTCCTGACTTTC. The encoded protein is CASSLVPGEGRANVLTF.

The gene calls are TRBV28 and TRBJ2-1; TRBD2 aligns across 15 bases. V was clipped by 6 bases and J by 0 bases; unmatched bases: 9. This CDR3 has 19 residues. Germline CDR1 is MDHEN and CDR2 is SYDVKM. The CDR3 region is CASSGLAGGPDSSYNEQFF. The CDR3 nucleotides read TGTGCCAGCAGCGGACTAGCGGGGGGGCCAGATAGCTCCTACAATGAGCAGTTCTTC.

This clonotype appeared a few times. The rearrangement uses TRBV7-6 and TRBJ2-1; TRBD1 matches 9 bases. Losses at the gene ends were 5 bases for V and 0 bases for J; bases not matched to a gene: 8. The CDR3 consists of 17 residues. Germline CDR1 reads SGHVS; CDR2 reads FNYEAQ. CDR3 protein: CASSKPGQGSSYNEQFF. The CDR3 DNA reads as TGTGCCAGCAGCAAACCGGGACAGGGAAGCTCCTACAATGAGCAGTTCTTC.

CDR3 protein: CASSQVVTSGGQETQYF. The CDR3 DNA is TGCGCCAGCAGCCAAGTGGTGACTAGCGGAGGGCAAGAGACCCAGTACTTC. The chain recombines TRBV4-1 with TRBJ2-5, with 9 bases aligning to TRBD2. CDR3 size: 17 residues. CDR1 and CDR2 from the germline V gene are MGHRA and YSYEKL. V gave up 1 base and J gave up 2 bases; unmatched junction bases: 8.

This clonotype appeared once. A much more abundant neighbour one base away suggests this may be a read error. The genes are TRBV7-2 and TRBJ1-2, with D perhaps matching TRBD1 (6 bases). V was trimmed by 3 bases and J by 4 bases, leaving 12 bases between them. The CDR3 length is 14 residues. The germline V gene encodes CDR1 SGHTA and CDR2 FQGNSA. Written as DNA, the CDR3 is TGTGCCAGCAGCTTGACAGGAGTTATCTATGGCTACACCTTC. Translating it yields CASSLTGVIYGYTF.

This clonotype occurred a few times. The J gene is TRBJ1-6, the V gene TRBV4-1; D gene unclear. Trimming left V 0 bases short and J 8 bases short, with 23 bases between. Germline V CDR1 and CDR2: MGHRA, YSYEKL. The CDR3 length is 19 residues. CDR3 bases: TGCGCCAGCAGCCAAGAGCTCTTCCGCCAGGTCGCTATACATTCACCCCTCCACTTT. Translated: CASSQELFRQVAIHSPLHF.

Ten or more counts support this clonotype. The J gene is TRBJ2-5, the V gene TRBV7-9, with D perhaps matching TRBD1 (6 bases). The CDR3 is 14 residues long. The germline CDR1 and CDR2 sequences are SEHNR and FQNEAQ (reference sequence). The V end was cut by 3 bases, the J end by 3 bases, with 11 bases between. The CDR3 DNA follows: TGTGCCAGCAGCTTCAACAGGGCGAAAGAGACCCAGTACTTC. The encoded protein is CASSFNRAKETQYF. Combining the CDR3 with reference TRBV7-9 and TRBJ2-5 gives the whole variable domain DTGVSQNPRHKITKRGQNVTFRCDPISEHNRLYWYRQTLGQGPEFLTYFQNEAQLEKSRLLSDRFSAERPKGSFSTLEIQRTEQGDSAMYLCASSFNRAKETQYFGPGTRLLVL.

This clonotype occurred a few times. The CDR3 protein is CASIEEGGSEVYGYTF. CDR3 bases: TGTGCCAGCATCGAAGAGGGAGGATCGGAGGTCTATGGCTACACCTTC. The chain recombines TRBV6-6 with TRBJ1-2, with D unclear. The CDR3 is made up of 16 amino acids. Trimming stripped 7 bases from V and 4 bases from J, with 22 bases between. Germline assignment: CDR1 MNHNY and CDR2 SVGAGI (reference sequence).

This clonotype was detected only a few times. V and J are TRBV7-8 and TRBJ1-5; maybe TRBD1 (5 bases). V was shortened by 5 bases and J by 4 bases, with 21 bases between the two germline ends. The CDR3 contains 17 residues. Germline CDR1 and CDR2: SGHVS and FQNEAQ. CDR3 amino acids: CASSLSGERGINQPQHF. In nucleotides, the CDR3 is TGTGCCAGCAGCCTGTCGGGGGAACGGGGAATAAATCAGCCCCAGCATTTT.

In its sample, this clonotype was seen once. The chain joins TRBV12-3 or TRBV12-4 to TRBJ2-2, with no clear D. The CDR3 is 15 amino acids. Trimming pared 5 bases from V and 1 base from J, leaving 11 bases between. CDR3 loop: CASSPDSENTGELFF. In nucleotides, the CDR3 is TGTGCCAGCAGTCCCGACTCGGAGAACACCGGGGAGCTGTTTTTT.